Each of the 25 T cell receptor beta chains below was sequenced from the same sample in a study of blood T cell repertoires in COVID-19. Only in-frame clones appear in the TCRdb table, and some are missing; sequencing was by immunoSEQ multiplex PCR. The sample comprises 180,000 or so clones, roughly 87% of which are singletons, and about 1.4% rests with the top ten. Material for sequencing was peripheral blood. The origin of the receptors is a woman in her forties or fifties with acute or convalescent COVID-19.

The V gene is TRBV6-5, the J gene TRBJ1-2, with 12 nucleotides matching TRBD1. Germline V gene data show CDR1 as MNHEY and CDR2 as SVGAGI. The CDR3 totals 16 residues. With 4 bases clipped from V and 8 bases from J, the junction kept 11 bases outside the gene matches. CDR3 nucleotides: TGTGCCAGCAGTTCGACTCCGGGACAGGGGGCGAAAGGCTACACCTTC. Translated, it gives CASSSTPGQGAKGYTF.

This clone has only one observation. This sequence joins TRBV19 and TRBJ1-6; no clear D. The V end was cut by 4 bases, the J end by 3 bases, with 4 bases between. Germline CDR1 is LNHDA and CDR2 is SQIVND (reference sequence). CDR3 length: 13 residues. Written as DNA, the CDR3 is TGTGCCAGTAGTAACAACTATAATTCACCCCTCCACTTT. Translating gives CASSNNYNSPLHF.

The chain uses TRBV6-6 and TRBJ1-2, with 7 bases aligning to TRBD1. The CDR3 sequence is 14 residues long. Germline CDR1 is MNHNY and CDR2 is SVGAGI (reference sequence). Trimming took 4 bases from V and 4 from J; bases not matched to a gene: 6. This CDR3 reads CASSSPDRAYGYTF. CDR3 DNA sequence: TGTGCCAGCAGTTCGCCCGACAGGGCCTATGGCTACACCTTC.

The V gene is TRBV7-9, the J gene TRBJ2-7; TRBD1 aligns across 7 bases. The CDR3 has 13 residues. Germline CDR1 and CDR2: SEHNR and FQNEAQ (reference sequence). Trimming removed 3 bases from V and 4 bases from J; junction bases left unmatched: 3. The CDR3 spells CASSFGQAYEQYF. CDR3 DNA sequence: TGTGCCAGCAGCTTTGGACAGGCGTACGAGCAGTACTTC. The entire variable domain, with the rest obtained from reference TRBV7-9 and TRBJ2-7, is as follows: DTGVSQNPRHKITKRGQNVTFRCDPISEHNRLYWYRQTLGQGPEFLTYFQNEAQLEKSRLLSDRFSAERPKGSFSTLEIQRTEQGDSAMYLCASSFGQAYEQYFGPGTRLTVT.

The chain recombines TRBV11-3 with TRBJ2-1, with 7 positions matching TRBD1. V shed 3 bases and J 6 bases; nucleotides not matched to a gene: 5. The length of the CDR3 is 14 residues. Germline V CDR1 and CDR2: SGHNT, YENEEA. The CDR3 nucleotides are TGTGCCAGCAGCTTGACAGGGCCTTCCAATGAGCAGTTCTTC. This encodes CASSLTGPSNEQFF.

The chain links TRBV7-9 to TRBJ1-2, with 9 bases lining up with TRBD1. The V gene's germline CDR1 is SEHNR and CDR2 FQNEAQ (reference sequence). CDR3 length equals 15 residues. The V segment lost 2 bases and the J segment 3 bases; nucleotides outside the gene matches: 4. This chain's CDR3 is CASSLTGGPYYGYTF. The DNA of the CDR3 is TGTGCCAGCAGCTTAACAGGGGGCCCCTACTATGGCTACACCTTC.

The V call is TRBV7-9, the J call TRBJ1-3; the match to TRBD1 covers 11 bases. Germline V gene lookup returns CDR1 SEHNR and CDR2 FQNEAQ (reference sequence). The CDR3 has 14 residues. V was clipped by 7 bases and J by 8 bases; unmatched bases: 7. CDR3 region: CASTKDRGPDTIYF. Here the CDR3 DNA reads TGTGCCAGCACCAAGGACAGGGGGCCGGACACCATATATTTT.

The rearrangement joins TRBV6-2 or TRBV6-3 to TRBJ2-7, with a weak D call TRBD1 (5 bases). With 2 bases removed from V and 1 base from J, the gap between germline ends came to 15 bases. There are 16 residues in the CDR3. Germline V lookup: CDR1 MNHEY, CDR2 SVGEGT. The DNA of the CDR3 is TGTGCCAGCAGTTACGGAATGACAGTGAAATCCTACGAGCAGTACTTC. It yields the protein CASSYGMTVKSYEQYF.

The chain is built from TRBV11-3 and TRBJ2-5, with 10 bases that match TRBD2. Germline loops: CDR1 SGHNT, CDR2 YENEEA. The CDR3 sequence is 17 residues long. V shed 1 base, J shed 2 bases, and the junction held 7 bases outside the gene matches. The CDR3 reads CASSLGGTSGDQETQYF. Here the CDR3 DNA reads TGTGCCAGCAGCTTAGGCGGTACTAGCGGGGATCAAGAGACCCAGTACTTC.

The chain links TRBV18 to TRBJ1-4; 8 bases are shared with TRBD1. V dropped 2 bases and J dropped 5; count of bases not matched to a gene: 4. CDR1 is KGHSH, CDR2 LQKENI, per germline. The CDR3 loop spans 15 amino acids. CDR3 coding DNA: TGTGCCAGCTCACCATACAGGACAGGGAATGAAAAACTGTTTTTT. This encodes CASSPYRTGNEKLFF.

The chain is built from TRBV6-5 and TRBJ1-5, with D possibly TRBD1 on 5 matching bases. Germline V lookup: CDR1 MNHEY, CDR2 SVGAGI. The CDR3 totals 14 residues. Trimming cost V 5 bases and J 6 bases, with 14 bases left between them. The CDR3 region has the DNA TGTGCCAGCAGTCCAGGGCAGGGCAGTCAGCCCCAGCATTTT. The encoded protein is CASSPGQGSQPQHF.

V usage is TRBV7-9 and J usage is TRBJ1-5; D is uncertain. V lost 4 bases and J 3 bases, leaving 10 bases between the germline ends. Germline-derived CDR1 and CDR2 are SEHNR and FQNEAQ (reference sequence). The CDR3 spans 14 residues. The CDR3 DNA reads as TGTGCCAGCAGCTCACACCAGTCCAATCAGCCCCAGCATTTT. It encodes CASSSHQSNQPQHF.

The rearrangement uses TRBV5-1 and TRBJ2-7, with 8 bases fitting TRBD1. The ends lost 4 bases at V and 0 bases at J; junction bases unmatched: 6. CDR3 length: 15 amino acids. Germline V CDR1 and CDR2: SGHRS, YFSETQ. CDR3 sequence (DNA): TGCGCCAGCAGCGTGACAGGGGCGAGCTCCTACGAGCAGTACTTC. Its protein product is CASSVTGASSYEQYF. The full variable domain, with the rest looked up from reference TRBV5-1 and TRBJ2-7, is KAGVTQTPRYLIKTRGQQVTLSCSPISGHRSVSWYQQTPGQGLQFLFEYFSETQRNKGNFPGRFSGRQFSNSRSEMNVSTLELGDSALYLCASSVTGASSYEQYFGPGTRLTVT.

The genes are TRBV6-2 or TRBV6-3 and TRBJ1-1, with 10 bases lining up with TRBD1. With 0 bases clipped from V and 6 bases from J, the junction kept 7 bases outside the gene matches. CDR1 and CDR2 from the germline V gene are MNHEY and SVGEGT. The CDR3 is 16 residues long. The CDR3 here is CASSYSMTGGSAEAFF. The CDR3 bases are TGTGCCAGCAGTTACTCGATGACAGGGGGCTCGGCTGAAGCTTTCTTT.

J is TRBJ2-3 and V is TRBV14; 7 positions match TRBD2. Germline V gene sequence: CDR1 SGHDN, CDR2 FVKESK. The CDR3 has 14 residues. V trimming: 2 bases; J trimming: 2 bases; junction bases outside the gene matches: 1. CDR3 DNA sequence: TGTGCCAGCAGCCAACTAGCGGACACAGATACGCAGTATTTT. Translation: CASSQLADTDTQYF. The full variable domain, in which reference TRBV14 and TRBJ2-3 provide the parts outside the CDR3, is EAGVTQFPSHSVIEKGQTVTLRCDPISGHDNLYWYRRVMGKEIKFLLHFVKESKQDESGMPNNRFLAERTGGTYSTLKVQPAELEDSGVYFCASSQLADTDTQYFGPGTRLTVL.

A single count supports this clone. The chain recombines TRBV3-1 (or the pseudogene TRBV3-2) with TRBJ2-3; 12 positions match TRBD2. CDR1 is LGHDT, CDR2 YNNKEL, per germline (reference sequence). CDR3 length equals 16 residues. J was trimmed by 2 bases and V by 2 bases; bases with no gene match: 2. CDR3 DNA sequence: TGTGCCAGCAGCCAACCTAGCGGGGGGGCCACAGATACGCAGTATTTT. Encoded protein: CASSQPSGGATDTQYF.

V usage is TRBV30 and J usage is TRBJ1-5; possibly TRBD1 for D (5 bases). The V gene lost 2 bases and the J gene lost 3 bases, with 14 bases spanning the gap. The CDR3 extends over 15 amino acids. Looked up from germline, CDR1 is GTSNPN and CDR2 is SVGIG (reference sequence). CDR3 sequence reads: CAWSLGAANNQPQHF. Here the CDR3 DNA reads TGTGCCTGGAGTCTTGGGGCCGCTAACAATCAGCCCCAGCATTTT. The full variable domain, its missing parts supplied by reference TRBV30 and TRBJ1-5, is SQTIHQWPATLVQPVGSPLSLECTVEGTSNPNLYWYRQAAGRGLQLLFYSVGIGQISSEVPQNLSASRPQDRQFILSSKKLLLSDSGFYLCAWSLGAANNQPQHFGDGTRLSIL.

CDR3 coding DNA: TGTGCCAGCAGCCTACGAACTGAAGCTTTCTTT. Protein sequence: CASSLRTEAFF. V usage is TRBV5-6 and J usage is TRBJ1-1; D remains unclear. V lost 4 bases and J lost 5, with 6 bases in between. CDR3 length: 11 residues. The V gene's germline CDR1 is SGHDT and CDR2 YYEEEE.

The V and J genes are TRBV7-3 and TRBJ1-6; TRBD1 matches at 8 bases. The CDR3 extends over 13 amino acids. Germline-derived CDR1 and CDR2 are SGHTA and FQGTGA. V lost 2 bases, J lost 12 bases, and 3 bases stayed unmatched. The CDR3 DNA follows: TGTGCCAGCAGCTTAGGACAGGGCCTACCCCTCCACTTT. Protein: CASSLGQGLPLHF.

This chain links TRBV29-1 with TRBJ1-5; no clear D gene. The V gene's germline CDR1 is SQVTM and CDR2 ANQGSEA. Trimming shortened V by 0 bases and J by 3 bases, and 18 bases separated the two germline ends. The CDR3 consists of 17 residues. CDR3 protein: CSVEDLFMGYLNQPQHF. CDR3 bases: TGCAGCGTTGAAGATTTGTTTATGGGCTACCTCAATCAGCCCCAGCATTTT. Variable domain in full (rest from reference TRBV29-1 and TRBJ1-5): SAVISQKPSRDICQRGTSLTIQCQVDSQVTMMFWYRQQPGQSLTLIATANQGSEATYESGFVIDKFPISRPNLTFSTLTVSNMSPEDSSIYLCSVEDLFMGYLNQPQHFGDGTRLSIL.

J is TRBJ1-1 and V is TRBV6-2 or TRBV6-3; no clear D gene. Deletions cut 4 bases from V and 3 bases from J, with 6 bases between. Per the germline V gene, CDR1 is MNHEY and CDR2 is SVGEGT. This CDR3 spans 12 amino acids. The CDR3 DNA reads TGTGCCAGCAGTTCTGCGTACACTGAAGCTTTCTTT. It specifies CASSSAYTEAFF.

The genes are TRBV7-9 and TRBJ1-2; 8 bases agree with TRBD1. CDR3 length: 15 residues. The trim removed 1 base at V and 6 bases at J, leaving 7 bases unmatched. The germline gives CDR1 SEHNR, CDR2 FQNEAQ (reference sequence). CDR3 loop: CASSLVPDRDHGYTF. The DNA of the CDR3 is TGTGCCAGCAGCTTAGTGCCGGACAGGGATCATGGCTACACCTTC.

The chain links TRBV7-8 to TRBJ1-2; a possible D gene is TRBD1 (6 bases). The V end lost 5 bases, the J end lost 4 bases, and 8 bases lay between the germline ends. CDR1 SGHVS and CDR2 FQNEAQ come from the germline V gene. The CDR3 sequence is 12 residues long. The DNA of the CDR3 is TGTGCCAGCAGCCAGACAGGCTATGGCTACACCTTC. Translated: CASSQTGYGYTF.

The chain links TRBV18 to TRBJ1-2; perhaps TRBD1 as D (5 bases). The V gene lost 0 bases and the J gene lost 0 bases, with 8 bases spanning the gap. This CDR3 is built from 15 residues. The germline V gene has CDR1 KGHSH and CDR2 LQKENI. This chain's CDR3 is CASSPPGAPNYGYTF. Here the CDR3 DNA reads TGTGCCAGCTCACCACCAGGGGCACCTAACTATGGCTACACCTTC.

This chain uses TRBV10-3 with TRBJ1-1; D is possibly TRBD1 (6 bases). This CDR3 has 14 amino acids. The V end was cut by 2 bases, the J end by 5 bases, with 12 bases between. CDR1 ENHRY and CDR2 SYGVKD come from the germline V gene. In DNA, the CDR3 is TGTGCCATCAGTGAGACAAGGGGGACGACTGAAGCTTTCTTT. It specifies CAISETRGTTEAFF.